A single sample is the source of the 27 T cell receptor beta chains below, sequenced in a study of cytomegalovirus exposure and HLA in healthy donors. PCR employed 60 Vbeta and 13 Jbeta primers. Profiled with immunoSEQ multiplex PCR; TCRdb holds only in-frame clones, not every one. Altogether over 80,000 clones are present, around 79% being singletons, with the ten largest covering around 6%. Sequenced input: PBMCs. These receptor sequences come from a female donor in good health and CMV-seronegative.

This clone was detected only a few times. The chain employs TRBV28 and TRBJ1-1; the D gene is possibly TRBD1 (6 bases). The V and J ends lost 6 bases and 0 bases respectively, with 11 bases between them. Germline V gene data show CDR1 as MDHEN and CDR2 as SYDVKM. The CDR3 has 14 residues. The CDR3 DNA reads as TGTGCCAGCAGGGACAGATCCATGAACACTGAAGCTTTCTTT. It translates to CASRDRSMNTEAFF.

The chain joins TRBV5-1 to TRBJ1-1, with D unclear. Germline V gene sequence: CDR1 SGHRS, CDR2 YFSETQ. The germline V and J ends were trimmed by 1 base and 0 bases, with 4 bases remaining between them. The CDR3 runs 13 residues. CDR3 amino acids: CASSLTVNTEAFF. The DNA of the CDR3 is TGCGCCAGCAGCTTGACAGTGAACACTGAAGCTTTCTTT.

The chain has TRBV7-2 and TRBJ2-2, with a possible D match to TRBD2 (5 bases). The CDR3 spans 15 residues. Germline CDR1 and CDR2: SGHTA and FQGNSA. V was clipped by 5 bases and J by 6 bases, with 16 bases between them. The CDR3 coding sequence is TGTGCCAGCAGCCCACGACCCTCCGGGGCCGGGGAGCTGTTTTTT. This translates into CASSPRPSGAGELFF.

The CDR3 DNA follows: TGTGCCGTTAAAAGGGGGCCCGGCAATCAGCCCCAGCATTTT. Translating gives CAVKRGPGNQPQHF. The chain joins TRBV6-1 to TRBJ1-5, with 7 bases aligning to TRBD1. Germline lookup yields CDR1 MNHNS and CDR2 SASEGT. Unmatched junction bases numbered 9, after V lost 11 bases and J lost 2 bases. The CDR3 consists of 14 residues.

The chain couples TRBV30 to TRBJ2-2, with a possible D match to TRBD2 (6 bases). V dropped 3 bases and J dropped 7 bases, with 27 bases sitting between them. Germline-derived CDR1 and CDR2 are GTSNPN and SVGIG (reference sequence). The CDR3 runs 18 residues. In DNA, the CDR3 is TGTGCCTGGAGCCCGTATGCCGGGACTTCCCTTCGGGGCGGGGAGCTGTTTTTT. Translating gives CAWSPYAGTSLRGGELFF. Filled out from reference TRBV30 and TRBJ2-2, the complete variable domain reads SQTIHQWPATLVQPVGSPLSLECTVEGTSNPNLYWYRQAAGRGLQLLFYSVGIGQISSEVPQNLSASRPQDRQFILSSKKLLLSDSGFYLCAWSPYAGTSLRGGELFFGEGSRLTVL.

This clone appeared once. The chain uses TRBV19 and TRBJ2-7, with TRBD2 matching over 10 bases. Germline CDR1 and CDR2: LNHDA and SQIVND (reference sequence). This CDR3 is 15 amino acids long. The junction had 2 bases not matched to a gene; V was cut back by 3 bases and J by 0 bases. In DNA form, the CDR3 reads TGTGCCAGTAGTATTGTAGCGGGAGGCTCCTACGAGCAGTACTTC. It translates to CASSIVAGGSYEQYF.

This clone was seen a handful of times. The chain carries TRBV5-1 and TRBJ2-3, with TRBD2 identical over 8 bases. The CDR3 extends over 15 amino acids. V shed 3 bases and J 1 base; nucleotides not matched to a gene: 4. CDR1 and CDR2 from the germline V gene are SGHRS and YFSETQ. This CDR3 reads CASSSATSGTDTQYF. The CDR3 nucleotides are TGCGCCAGCAGCTCGGCGACTAGCGGCACAGATACGCAGTATTTT.

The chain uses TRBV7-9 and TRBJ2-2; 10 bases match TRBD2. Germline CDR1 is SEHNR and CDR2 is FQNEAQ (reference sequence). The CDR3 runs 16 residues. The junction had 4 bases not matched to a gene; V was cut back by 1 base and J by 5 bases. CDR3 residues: CASSLVASGSTGELFF. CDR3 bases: TGTGCCAGCAGCTTAGTGGCTAGCGGGAGTACCGGGGAGCTGTTTTTT.

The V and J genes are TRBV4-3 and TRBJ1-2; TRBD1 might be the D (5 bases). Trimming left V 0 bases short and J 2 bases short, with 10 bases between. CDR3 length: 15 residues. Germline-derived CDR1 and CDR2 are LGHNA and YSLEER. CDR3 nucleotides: TGCGCCAGCAGCCAAGATCTCCGGGGGAACTATGGCTACACCTTC. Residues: CASSQDLRGNYGYTF.

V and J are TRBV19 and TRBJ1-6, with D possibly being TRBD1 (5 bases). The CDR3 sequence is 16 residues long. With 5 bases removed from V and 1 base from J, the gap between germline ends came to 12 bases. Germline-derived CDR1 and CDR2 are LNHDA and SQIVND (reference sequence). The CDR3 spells CASSSLGGSYNSPLHF. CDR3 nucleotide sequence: TGTGCCAGTAGTTCTTTGGGGGGGTCCTATAATTCACCCCTCCACTTT.

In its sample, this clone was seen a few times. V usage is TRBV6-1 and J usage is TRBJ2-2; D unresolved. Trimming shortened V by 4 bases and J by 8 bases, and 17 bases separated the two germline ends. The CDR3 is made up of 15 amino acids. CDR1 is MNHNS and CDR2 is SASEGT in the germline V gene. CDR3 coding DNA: TGTGCCAGCAGTGGGAGCCCCACGGGTGGAGGGGAGCTGTTTTTT. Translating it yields CASSGSPTGGGELFF.

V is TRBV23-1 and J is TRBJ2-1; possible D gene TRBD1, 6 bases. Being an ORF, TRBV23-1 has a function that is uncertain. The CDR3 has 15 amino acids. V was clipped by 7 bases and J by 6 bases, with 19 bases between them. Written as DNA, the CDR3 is TGCGCCAGCACAACCCCCAGGGGTTTGGGCAATGAGCAGTTCTTC. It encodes CASTTPRGLGNEQFF.

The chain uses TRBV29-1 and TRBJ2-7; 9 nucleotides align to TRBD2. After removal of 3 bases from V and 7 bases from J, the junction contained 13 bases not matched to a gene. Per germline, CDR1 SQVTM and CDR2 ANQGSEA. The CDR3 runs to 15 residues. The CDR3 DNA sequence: TGCAGCGTTGAGGGGCTAGCGGGGACCTTAGGAGAGCAGTACTTC. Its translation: CSVEGLAGTLGEQYF.

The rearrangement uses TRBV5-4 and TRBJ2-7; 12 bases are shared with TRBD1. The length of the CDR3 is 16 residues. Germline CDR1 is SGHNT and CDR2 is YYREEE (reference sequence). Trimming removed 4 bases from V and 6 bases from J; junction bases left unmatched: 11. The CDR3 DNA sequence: TGTGCCAGCAGCACTGGGAGGGGACAGGGGGCTTTCGAGCAGTACTTC. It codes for CASSTGRGQGAFEQYF.

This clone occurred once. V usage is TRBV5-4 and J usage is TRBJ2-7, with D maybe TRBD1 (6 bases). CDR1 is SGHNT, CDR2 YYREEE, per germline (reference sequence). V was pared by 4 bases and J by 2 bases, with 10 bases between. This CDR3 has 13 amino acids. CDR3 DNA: TGTGCCAGCAGCCGACAGGACGCCTACGAGCAGTACTTC. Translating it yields CASSRQDAYEQYF.

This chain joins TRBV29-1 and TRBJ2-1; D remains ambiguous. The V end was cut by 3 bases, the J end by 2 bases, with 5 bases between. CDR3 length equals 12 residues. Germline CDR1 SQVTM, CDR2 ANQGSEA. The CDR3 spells CSVDKTYNEQFF. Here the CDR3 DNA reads TGCAGCGTTGACAAAACCTACAATGAGCAGTTCTTC.

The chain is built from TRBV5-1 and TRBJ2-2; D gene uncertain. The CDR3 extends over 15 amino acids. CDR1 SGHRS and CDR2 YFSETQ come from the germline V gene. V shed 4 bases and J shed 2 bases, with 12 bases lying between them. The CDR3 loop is CASSPDTPNTGELFF. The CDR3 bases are TGCGCCAGCAGCCCAGACACACCTAACACCGGGGAGCTGTTTTTT.

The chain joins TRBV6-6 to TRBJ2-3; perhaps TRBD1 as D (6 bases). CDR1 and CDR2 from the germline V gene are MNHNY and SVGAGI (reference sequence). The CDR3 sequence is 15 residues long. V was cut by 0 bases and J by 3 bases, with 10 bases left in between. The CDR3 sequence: CASSYSNQGTDTQYF. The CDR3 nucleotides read TGTGCCAGCAGTTACTCGAATCAGGGGACAGATACGCAGTATTTT.

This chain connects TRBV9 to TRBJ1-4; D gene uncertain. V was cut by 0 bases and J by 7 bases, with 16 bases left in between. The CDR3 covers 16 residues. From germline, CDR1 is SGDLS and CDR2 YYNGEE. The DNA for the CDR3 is TGTGCCAGCAGCGTAGCTGGTGGCGGGGTTGCTGAAAAACTGTTTTTT. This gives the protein CASSVAGGGVAEKLFF.

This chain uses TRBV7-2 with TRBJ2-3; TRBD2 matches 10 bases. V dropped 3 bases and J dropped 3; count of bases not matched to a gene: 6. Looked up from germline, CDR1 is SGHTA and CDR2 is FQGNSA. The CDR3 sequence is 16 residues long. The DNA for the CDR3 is TGTGCCAGCAGCTTGCGGACTAGCGGTAGGACAGATACGCAGTATTTT. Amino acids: CASSLRTSGRTDTQYF. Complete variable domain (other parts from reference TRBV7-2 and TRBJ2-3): GAGVSQSPSNKVTEKGKDVELRCDPISGHTALYWYRQSLGQGLEFLIYFQGNSAPDKSGLPSDRFSAERTGGSVSTLTIQRTQQEDSAVYLCASSLRTSGRTDTQYFGPGTRLTVL.

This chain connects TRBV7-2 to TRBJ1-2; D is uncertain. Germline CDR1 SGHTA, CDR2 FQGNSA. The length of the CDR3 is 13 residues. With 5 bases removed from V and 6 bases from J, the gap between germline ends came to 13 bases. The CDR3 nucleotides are TGTGCCAGCAGCCCTAGCATCGGGAATGGCTACACCTTC. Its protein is CASSPSIGNGYTF.

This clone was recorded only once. The CDR3 region has the DNA TGTGCCAGCAGTTCCAGACAGGGGGCGATCCCAGATACGCAGTATTTT. Translation gives CASSSRQGAIPDTQYF. V usage is TRBV6-5 and J usage is TRBJ2-3; 10 bases are shared with TRBD1. The CDR3 covers 16 residues. Germline CDR1 and CDR2: MNHEY and SVGAGI. J was trimmed by 4 bases and V by 4 bases; bases with no gene match: 8.

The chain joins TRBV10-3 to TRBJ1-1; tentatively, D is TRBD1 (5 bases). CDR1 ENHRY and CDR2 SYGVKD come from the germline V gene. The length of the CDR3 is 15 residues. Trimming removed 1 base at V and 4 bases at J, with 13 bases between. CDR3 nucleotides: TGTGCCATCAGTGAGTTGGGAGGGGATGGCACTGAAGCTTTCTTT. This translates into CAISELGGDGTEAFF.

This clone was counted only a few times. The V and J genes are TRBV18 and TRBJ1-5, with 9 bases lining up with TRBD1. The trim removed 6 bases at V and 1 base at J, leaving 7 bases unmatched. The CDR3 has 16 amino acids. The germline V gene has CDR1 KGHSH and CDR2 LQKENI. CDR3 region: CASSLGQGISNQPQHF. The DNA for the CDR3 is TGTGCCAGCTCCCTAGGACAGGGGATCAGCAATCAGCCCCAGCATTTT.

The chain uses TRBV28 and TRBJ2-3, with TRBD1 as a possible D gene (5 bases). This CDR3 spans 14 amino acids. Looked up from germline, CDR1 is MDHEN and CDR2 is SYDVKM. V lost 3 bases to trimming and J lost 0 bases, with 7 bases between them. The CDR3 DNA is TGTGCCAGCAGTTTGTCAGGGAGCACAGATACGCAGTATTTT. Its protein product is CASSLSGSTDTQYF.

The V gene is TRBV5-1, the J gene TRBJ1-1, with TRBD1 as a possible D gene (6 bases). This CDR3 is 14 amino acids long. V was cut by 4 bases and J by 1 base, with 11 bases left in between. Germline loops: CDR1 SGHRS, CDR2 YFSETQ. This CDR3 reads CASSPGTQNTEAFF. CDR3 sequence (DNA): TGCGCCAGCAGCCCCGGGACACAGAACACTGAAGCTTTCTTT. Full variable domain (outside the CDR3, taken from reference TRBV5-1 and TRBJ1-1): KAGVTQTPRYLIKTRGQQVTLSCSPISGHRSVSWYQQTPGQGLQFLFEYFSETQRNKGNFPGRFSGRQFSNSRSEMNVSTLELGDSALYLCASSPGTQNTEAFFGQGTRLTVV.

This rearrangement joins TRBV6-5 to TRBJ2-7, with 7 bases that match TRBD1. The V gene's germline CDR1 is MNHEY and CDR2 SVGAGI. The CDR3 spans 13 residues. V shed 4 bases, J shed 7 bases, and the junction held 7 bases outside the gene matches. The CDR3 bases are TGTGCCAGCAGTTTGACAGGGTTGAGGGAGCAGTACTTC. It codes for CASSLTGLREQYF.